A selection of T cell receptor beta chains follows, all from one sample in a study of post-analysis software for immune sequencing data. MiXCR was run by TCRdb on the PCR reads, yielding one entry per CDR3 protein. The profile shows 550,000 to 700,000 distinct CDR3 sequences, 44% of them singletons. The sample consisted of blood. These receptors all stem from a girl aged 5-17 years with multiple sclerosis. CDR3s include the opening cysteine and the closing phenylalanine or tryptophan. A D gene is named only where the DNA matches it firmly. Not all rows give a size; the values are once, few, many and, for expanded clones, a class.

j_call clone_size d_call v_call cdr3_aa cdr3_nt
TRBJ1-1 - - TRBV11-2 CASSLDRGFTEAFF TGTGCCAGCAGCTTAGACAGGGGATTTACTGAAGCTTTCTTT
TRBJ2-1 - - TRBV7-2 CASSFWTDYNEQFF TGTGCCAGCAGCTTTTGGACAGACTATAATGAGCAGTTCTTC
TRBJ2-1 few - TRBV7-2 CASSLAGLGTYNEQFF TGTGCCAGCAGCTTAGCGGGTCTAGGGACCTACAATGAGCAGTTCTTC
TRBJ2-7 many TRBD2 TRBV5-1 CASRPGLAGKYEQYF TGCGCCAGCAGGCCGGGACTAGCGGGGAAATACGAGCAGTACTTC
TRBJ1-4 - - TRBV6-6 CASSSGQTSTNEKLFF TGTGCCAGCAGTTCGGGACAAACCTCAACTAATGAAAAACTGTTTTTT
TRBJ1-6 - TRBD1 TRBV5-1 CASREGTVYNSPLHF TGCGCCAGCAGGGAAGGGACAGTCTATAATTCACCCCTCCACTTT
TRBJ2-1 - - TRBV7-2 CASSLDIRNYNEQFF TGTGCCAGCAGCTTAGACATACGAAATTACAATGAGCAGTTCTTC
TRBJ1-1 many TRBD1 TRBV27 CASSLTGTEAFF TGTGCCAGCAGTCTGACAGGGACTGAAGCTTTCTTT
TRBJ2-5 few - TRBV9 CASTPAQYQETQYF TGTGCCAGCACCCCGGCCCAGTACCAAGAGACCCAGTACTTC
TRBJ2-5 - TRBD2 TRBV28 CASSGAGRNQETQYF TGTGCCAGCAGTGGAGCGGGGCGGAACCAAGAGACCCAGTACTTC
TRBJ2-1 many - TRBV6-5 CASSPKAGPYNEQFF TGTGCCAGCAGCCCTAAGGCAGGGCCCTACAATGAGCAGTTCTTC
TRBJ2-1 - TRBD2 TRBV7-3 CASSLTELAGGPHYNEQFF TGTGCCAGCAGCTTAACGGAACTAGCGGGGGGCCCCCACTACAATGAGCAGTTCTTC
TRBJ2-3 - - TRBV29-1 CSVEGRGGTDTQYF TGCAGCGTTGAGGGCAGGGGAGGCACAGATACGCAGTATTTT
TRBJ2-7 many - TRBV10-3 CAISEAAYEQYF TGTGCCATCAGTGAGGCGGCCTACGAGCAGTACTTC
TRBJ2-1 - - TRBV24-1 CATSDLMEDNEQFF TGTGCCACCAGTGATTTGATGGAGGACAATGAGCAGTTCTTC
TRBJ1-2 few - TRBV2 CASSGLSYGYTF TGTGCCAGCAGTGGACTCAGCTATGGCTACACCTTC
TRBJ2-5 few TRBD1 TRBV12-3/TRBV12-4 CASNPDRGAETQYF TGTGCCAGCAACCCAGACAGGGGGGCAGAGACCCAGTACTTC
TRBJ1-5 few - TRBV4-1 CASSQDVAVYSNQPQHF TGCGCCAGCAGCCAAGATGTTGCCGTCTATAGCAATCAGCCCCAGCATTTT